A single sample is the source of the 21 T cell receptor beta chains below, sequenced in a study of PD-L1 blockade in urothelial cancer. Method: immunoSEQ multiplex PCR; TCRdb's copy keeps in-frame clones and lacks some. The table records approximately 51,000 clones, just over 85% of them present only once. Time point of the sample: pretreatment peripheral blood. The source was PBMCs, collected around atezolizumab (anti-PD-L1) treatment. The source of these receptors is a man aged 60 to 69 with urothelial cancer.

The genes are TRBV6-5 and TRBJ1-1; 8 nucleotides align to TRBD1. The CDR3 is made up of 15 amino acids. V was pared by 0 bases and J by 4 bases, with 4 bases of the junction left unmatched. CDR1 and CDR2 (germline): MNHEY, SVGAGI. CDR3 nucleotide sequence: TGTGCCAGCAGTTACTCTTCTACAGGGGGCACTGAAGCTTTCTTT. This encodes CASSYSSTGGTEAFF.

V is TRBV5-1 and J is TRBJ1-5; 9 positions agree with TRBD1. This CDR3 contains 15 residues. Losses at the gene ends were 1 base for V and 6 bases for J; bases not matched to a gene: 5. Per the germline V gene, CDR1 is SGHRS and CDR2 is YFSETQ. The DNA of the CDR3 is TGCGCCAGCAGCTTGATGGGACAGGGTGGTCAGCCCCAGCATTTT. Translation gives CASSLMGQGGQPQHF.

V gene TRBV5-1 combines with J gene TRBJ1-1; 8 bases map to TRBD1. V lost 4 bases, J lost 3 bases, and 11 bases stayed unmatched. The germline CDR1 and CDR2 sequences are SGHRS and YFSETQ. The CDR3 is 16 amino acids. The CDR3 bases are TGCGCCAGCAGCCCGATCCTCAGGGGGCGCGACACTGAAGCTTTCTTT. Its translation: CASSPILRGRDTEAFF. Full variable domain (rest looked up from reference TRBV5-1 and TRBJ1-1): KAGVTQTPRYLIKTRGQQVTLSCSPISGHRSVSWYQQTPGQGLQFLFEYFSETQRNKGNFPGRFSGRQFSNSRSEMNVSTLELGDSALYLCASSPILRGRDTEAFFGQGTRLTVV.

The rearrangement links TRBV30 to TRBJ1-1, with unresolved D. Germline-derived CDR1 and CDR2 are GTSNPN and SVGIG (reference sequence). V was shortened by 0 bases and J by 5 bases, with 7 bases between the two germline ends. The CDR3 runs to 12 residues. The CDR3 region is CAWSVRRTEAFF. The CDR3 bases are TGTGCCTGGAGTGTAAGGAGAACTGAAGCTTTCTTT.

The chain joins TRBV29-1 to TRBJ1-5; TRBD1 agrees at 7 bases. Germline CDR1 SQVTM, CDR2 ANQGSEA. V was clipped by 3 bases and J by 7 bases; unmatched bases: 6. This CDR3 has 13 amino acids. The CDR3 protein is CSVDGAGGQPQHF. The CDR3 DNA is TGCAGCGTTGATGGGGCAGGGGGGCAGCCCCAGCATTTT.

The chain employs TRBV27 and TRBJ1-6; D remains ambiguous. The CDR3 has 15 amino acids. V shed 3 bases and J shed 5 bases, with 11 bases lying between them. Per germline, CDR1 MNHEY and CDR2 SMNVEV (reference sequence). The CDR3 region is CASSFFGLNNSPLHF. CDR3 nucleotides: TGTGCCAGCAGTTTCTTTGGGCTGAATAATTCACCCCTCCACTTT.

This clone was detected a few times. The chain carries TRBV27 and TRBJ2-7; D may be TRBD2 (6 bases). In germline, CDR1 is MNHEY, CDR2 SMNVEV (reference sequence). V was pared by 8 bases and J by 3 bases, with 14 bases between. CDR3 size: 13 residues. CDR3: CASGTRAGYEQYF. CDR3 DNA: TGTGCCAGCGGAACAAGAGCGGGCTACGAGCAGTACTTC.

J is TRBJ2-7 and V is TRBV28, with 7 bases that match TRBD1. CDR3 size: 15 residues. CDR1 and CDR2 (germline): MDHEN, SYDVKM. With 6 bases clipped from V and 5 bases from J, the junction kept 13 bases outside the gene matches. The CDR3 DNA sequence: TGTGCCAGCAGCCCCTCACAGGGGATAGGGAACGAGCAGTACTTC. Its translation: CASSPSQGIGNEQYF.

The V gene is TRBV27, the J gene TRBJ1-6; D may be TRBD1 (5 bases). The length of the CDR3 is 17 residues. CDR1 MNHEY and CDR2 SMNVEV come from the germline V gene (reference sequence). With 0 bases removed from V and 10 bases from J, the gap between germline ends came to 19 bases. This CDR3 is CASSLSVAGKRESPLHF. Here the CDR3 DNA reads TGTGCCAGCAGTTTATCGGTAGCAGGGAAACGGGAGTCACCCCTCCACTTT.

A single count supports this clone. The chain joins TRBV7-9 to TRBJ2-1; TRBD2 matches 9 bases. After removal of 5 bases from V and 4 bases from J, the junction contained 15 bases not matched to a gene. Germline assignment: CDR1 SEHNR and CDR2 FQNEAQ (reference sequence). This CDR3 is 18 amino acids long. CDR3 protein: CASSHSPITSGPYNEQFF. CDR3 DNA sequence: TGTGCCAGCAGCCACTCCCCGATCACTAGCGGGCCTTACAATGAGCAGTTCTTC. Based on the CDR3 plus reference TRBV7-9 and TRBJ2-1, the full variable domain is DTGVSQNPRHKITKRGQNVTFRCDPISEHNRLYWYRQTLGQGPEFLTYFQNEAQLEKSRLLSDRFSAERPKGSFSTLEIQRTEQGDSAMYLCASSHSPITSGPYNEQFFGPGTRLTVL.

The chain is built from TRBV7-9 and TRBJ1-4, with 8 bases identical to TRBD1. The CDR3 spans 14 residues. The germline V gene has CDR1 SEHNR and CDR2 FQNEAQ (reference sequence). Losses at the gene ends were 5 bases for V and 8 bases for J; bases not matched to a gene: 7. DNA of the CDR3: TGTGCCAGCAGCCCTGGACAGGGAGGAGAAAAACTGTTTTTT. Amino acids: CASSPGQGGEKLFF.

The CDR3 region has the DNA TGCGCCAGCAGCCAAGCGACAGGGGGCGCATCGCATACGCAGTATTTT. It translates to CASSQATGGASHTQYF. This rearrangement joins TRBV4-1 to TRBJ2-3; 10 nucleotides align to TRBD1. Germline lookup yields CDR1 MGHRA and CDR2 YSYEKL. The CDR3 is made up of 16 amino acids. J gave up 7 bases and V 1 base, and 8 bases lay outside the gene matches.

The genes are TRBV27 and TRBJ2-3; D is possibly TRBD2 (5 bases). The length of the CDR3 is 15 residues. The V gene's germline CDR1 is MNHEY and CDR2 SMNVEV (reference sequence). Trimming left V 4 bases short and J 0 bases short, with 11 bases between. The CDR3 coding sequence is TGTGCCAGCAGTTCCCCCCGCGGGAGCACAGATACGCAGTATTTT. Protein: CASSSPRGSTDTQYF.

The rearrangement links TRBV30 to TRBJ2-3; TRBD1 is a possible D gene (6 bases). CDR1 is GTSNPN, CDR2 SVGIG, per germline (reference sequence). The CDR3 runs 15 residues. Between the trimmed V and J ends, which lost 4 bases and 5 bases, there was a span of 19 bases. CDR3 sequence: CAWTPTRGYGDTQYF. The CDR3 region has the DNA TGTGCCTGGACCCCGACCAGGGGCTATGGAGATACGCAGTATTTT. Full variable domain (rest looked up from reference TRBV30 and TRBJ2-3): SQTIHQWPATLVQPVGSPLSLECTVEGTSNPNLYWYRQAAGRGLQLLFYSVGIGQISSEVPQNLSASRPQDRQFILSSKKLLLSDSGFYLCAWTPTRGYGDTQYFGPGTRLTVL.

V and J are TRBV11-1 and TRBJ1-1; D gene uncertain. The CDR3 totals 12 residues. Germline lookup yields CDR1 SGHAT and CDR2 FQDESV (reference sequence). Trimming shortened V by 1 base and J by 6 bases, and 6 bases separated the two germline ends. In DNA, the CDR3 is TGTGCCAGCAGCTTAGACGGTCCTGAAGCTTTCTTT. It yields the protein CASSLDGPEAFF.

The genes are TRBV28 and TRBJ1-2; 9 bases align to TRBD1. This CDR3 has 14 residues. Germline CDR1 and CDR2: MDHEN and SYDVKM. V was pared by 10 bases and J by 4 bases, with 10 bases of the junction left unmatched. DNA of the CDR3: TGTGCCACCGAGGACAGGGGTCCCTCCTATGGCTACACCTTC. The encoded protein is CATEDRGPSYGYTF.

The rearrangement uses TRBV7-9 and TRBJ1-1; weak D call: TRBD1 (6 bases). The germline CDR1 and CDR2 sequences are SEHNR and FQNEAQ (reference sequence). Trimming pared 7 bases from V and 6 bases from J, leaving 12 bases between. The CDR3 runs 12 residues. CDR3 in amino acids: CASMGEGAEAFF. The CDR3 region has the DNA TGTGCCAGCATGGGCGAGGGGGCTGAAGCTTTCTTT.

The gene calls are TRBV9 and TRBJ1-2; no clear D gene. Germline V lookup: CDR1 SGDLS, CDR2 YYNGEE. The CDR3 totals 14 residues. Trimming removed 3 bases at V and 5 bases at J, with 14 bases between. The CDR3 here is CASSATAAPYGYTF. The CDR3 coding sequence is TGTGCCAGCAGCGCAACGGCGGCGCCGTATGGCTACACCTTC.

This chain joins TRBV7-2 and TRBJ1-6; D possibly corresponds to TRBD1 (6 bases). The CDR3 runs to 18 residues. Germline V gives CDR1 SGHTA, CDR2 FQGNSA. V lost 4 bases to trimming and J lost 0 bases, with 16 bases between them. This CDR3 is CASSSGGQGSSYNSPLHF. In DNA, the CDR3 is TGTGCCAGCAGCTCTGGGGGTCAGGGGAGCTCCTATAATTCACCCCTCCACTTT.

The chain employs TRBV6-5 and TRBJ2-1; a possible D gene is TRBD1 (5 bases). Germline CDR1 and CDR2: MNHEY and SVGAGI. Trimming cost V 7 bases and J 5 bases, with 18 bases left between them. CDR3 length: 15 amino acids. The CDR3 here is CASTDAGYGHNEQFF. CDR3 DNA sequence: TGTGCCAGCACCGACGCAGGGTACGGCCACAATGAGCAGTTCTTC.

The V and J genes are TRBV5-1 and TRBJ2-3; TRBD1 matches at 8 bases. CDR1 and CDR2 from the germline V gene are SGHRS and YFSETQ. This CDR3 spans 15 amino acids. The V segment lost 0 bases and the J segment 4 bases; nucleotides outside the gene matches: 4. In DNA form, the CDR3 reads TGCGCCAGCAGCTTGGGGGCAGGGGGCGCAGATACGCAGTATTTT. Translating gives CASSLGAGGADTQYF. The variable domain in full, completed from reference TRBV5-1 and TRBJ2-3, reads KAGVTQTPRYLIKTRGQQVTLSCSPISGHRSVSWYQQTPGQGLQFLFEYFSETQRNKGNFPGRFSGRQFSNSRSEMNVSTLELGDSALYLCASSLGAGGADTQYFGPGTRLTVL.